These 20 T cell receptor beta chains were all obtained from the same sample, sequenced in a study of CD8 T cells in Susac syndrome. RNA was extracted with the RNeasy kit, and a quantity of roughly 0.5 to 1 ug was reverse transcribed using random hexamers. TCRdb used MiXCR to reprocess the immunoSEQ multiplex PCR reads, holding one entry per CDR3 protein. The sample includes 45,000 to 55,000 distinct CDR3 sequences, approximately 93% of them seen just once. The sequenced material came from CD8+ T cells from PBMCs. The receptors originated from a human donor in good health.

The chain combines TRBV6-1 with TRBJ2-1; TRBD2 aligns across 13 bases. CDR1 MNHNS and CDR2 SASEGT come from the germline V gene. CDR3 size: 17 residues. With 7 bases clipped from V and 10 bases from J, the junction kept 16 bases outside the gene matches. CDR3 residues: CASTKSGTSGAIDEQFF. The DNA for the CDR3 is TGTGCCAGCACCAAAAGCGGGACTAGCGGGGCCATTGACGAGCAGTTCTTC.

Worth noting for this clonotype: One end of the junction is discordant with germline, which a read error may explain. The chain carries TRBV2 and TRBJ1-2; D possibly corresponds to TRBD1 (5 bases). CDR1 SNHLY and CDR2 FYNNEI come from the germline V gene. CDR3 length equals 14 residues. The CDR3 DNA is TGTGTCAGCACCCTGGGGGTTTCGAGCTATGGCTACACCTTC. As protein: CVSTLGVSSYGYTF.

The V call is TRBV2, the J call TRBJ2-5, with D perhaps being TRBD1 or TRBD2 (6 bases each). V was shortened by 2 bases and J by 4 bases, with 14 bases between the two germline ends. Germline-derived CDR1 and CDR2 are SNHLY and FYNNEI. The CDR3 length is 15 residues. The CDR3 reads CASSERGRGGETQYF. CDR3 bases: TGTGCCAGCAGTGAAAGGGGCAGGGGAGGAGAGACCCAGTACTTC.

The rearrangement uses TRBV3-1 and TRBJ2-3, with D perhaps TRBD2 (6 bases). Trimming took off 0 bases at V and 2 bases at J, with 15 bases between the two ends. The germline CDR1 and CDR2 sequences are LGHDT and YNNKEL (reference sequence). CDR3 length: 17 residues. CDR3 coding DNA: TGTGCCAGCAGCCAAGAAGTTGGGAGCGGGTTCACAGATACGCAGTATTTT. Its protein product is CASSQEVGSGFTDTQYF.

The chain uses TRBV3-1 and TRBJ2-5; D perhaps matches TRBD2 (6 bases). V was clipped by 3 bases and J by 4 bases, with 15 bases between them. The CDR3 loop spans 15 amino acids. The germline gives CDR1 LGHDT, CDR2 YNNKEL (reference sequence). CDR3 protein: CASSHSASEGETQYF. The CDR3, as DNA: TGTGCCAGCAGCCACTCGGCTAGCGAAGGAGAGACCCAGTACTTC.

The rearrangement links TRBV6-4 to TRBJ2-1, with 11 bases aligning to TRBD2. Germline trimming cut 3 bases from V and 7 bases from J; bases unmatched to any gene: 5. The germline gives CDR1 MRHNA, CDR2 SNTAGT. The CDR3 spans 15 residues. For the CDR3, the DNA is TGTGCCAGCAGTGAGACTAGCGGGGAGGGGAATGAGCAGTTCTTC. Translated, it gives CASSETSGEGNEQFF.

This chain joins TRBV7-6 and TRBJ2-7; TRBD1 agrees at 7 bases. The ends lost 1 base at V and 1 base at J; junction bases unmatched: 7. The CDR3 has 16 amino acids. From germline, CDR1 is SGHVS and CDR2 FNYEAQ. As DNA, the CDR3 is TGTGCCAGCAGCTTAGGAACAGGGGAAAGGTCCTACGAGCAGTACTTC. Its protein product is CASSLGTGERSYEQYF.

The V call is TRBV12-3 or TRBV12-4, the J call TRBJ2-3; 7 bases align to TRBD2. After removal of 5 bases from V and 6 bases from J, the junction contained 14 bases not matched to a gene. CDR3 length: 16 amino acids. CDR3 protein: CASSPRFAGAPDTQYF. CDR3 nucleotide sequence: TGTGCCAGCAGTCCCCGCTTCGCGGGAGCGCCCGATACGCAGTATTTT.

This rearrangement joins TRBV27 to TRBJ1-2; no reliable D call. V lost 0 bases and J 4 bases, leaving 12 bases between the germline ends. CDR1 and CDR2 (germline): MNHEY, SMNVEV (reference sequence). This CDR3 comprises 15 residues. The CDR3 protein is CASSLSAGSGYGYTF. The CDR3 DNA is TGTGCCAGCAGTTTATCTGCCGGCTCGGGCTATGGCTACACCTTC.

This chain uses TRBV19 with TRBJ1-1; D is undetermined. CDR3 length: 13 amino acids. With 9 bases removed from V and 0 bases from J, the gap between germline ends came to 11 bases. Germline CDR1 reads LNHDA; CDR2 reads SQIVND (reference sequence). The CDR3 sequence is CARARVMNTEAFF. The CDR3 DNA reads TGTGCCAGGGCCCGGGTCATGAACACTGAAGCTTTCTTT.

The J gene is TRBJ2-1, the V gene TRBV9, with no clear D. There are 14 residues in the CDR3. V was trimmed by 3 bases and J by 6 bases, leaving 13 bases between them. CDR1 SGDLS and CDR2 YYNGEE come from the germline V gene. CDR3 in amino acids: CASSGTGISNEQFF. The CDR3 coding sequence is TGTGCCAGCAGCGGGACCGGTATCTCCAATGAGCAGTTCTTC.

This clonotype has just a few counts. The gene calls are TRBV2 and TRBJ1-1; D not resolved. The V gene's germline CDR1 is SNHLY and CDR2 FYNNEI. V was trimmed by 2 bases and J by 1 base, leaving 5 bases between them. CDR3 length: 13 residues. In DNA form, the CDR3 reads TGTGCCAGCAGTGAAACGGGGAACACTGAAGCTTTCTTT. Translation: CASSETGNTEAFF. The full variable domain, rest sourced from reference TRBV2 and TRBJ1-1, is EPEVTQTPSHQVTQMGQEVILRCVPISNHLYFYWYRQILGQKVEFLVSFYNNEISEKSEIFDDQFSVERPDGSNFTLKIRSTKLEDSAMYFCASSETGNTEAFFGQGTRLTVV.

To note about this clonotype: A much bigger clone sits one base away, suggesting this may be a read error. This chain uses TRBV3-1 with TRBJ2-5; unclear D gene. Germline CDR1 reads LGHDT; CDR2 reads YNNKEL (reference sequence). V dropped 2 bases and J dropped 6 bases, with 4 bases sitting between them. This CDR3 region has 11 residues. The CDR3 nucleotides are TGTGCCAGCAGCCAACTTCAGACCCAGTACTTC. This codes for CASSQLQTQYF.

V is TRBV28 and J is TRBJ2-5, with TRBD2 identical over 14 bases. The CDR3 covers 18 residues. Germline values: CDR1 MDHEN, CDR2 SYDVKM. J was trimmed by 2 bases and V by 7 bases; bases with no gene match: 12. The CDR3: CASTTPGLAGAVQETQYF. The CDR3 DNA is TGTGCCAGCACCACCCCGGGACTAGCGGGAGCGGTACAAGAGACCCAGTACTTC.

The rearrangement joins TRBV29-1 to TRBJ1-4; TRBD1 aligns across 7 bases. Trimming at V came to 6 bases and at J to 5 bases, leaving 6 bases not matched to a gene. The CDR3 covers 13 residues. Germline CDR1 is SQVTM and CDR2 is ANQGSEA. DNA of the CDR3: TGCAGCGTAGAGACAGGGTGGAATGAAAAACTGTTTTTT. Translating gives CSVETGWNEKLFF.

The chain has TRBV20-1 and TRBJ2-3; tentative D call: TRBD2 (5 bases). The V end lost 2 bases, the J end lost 2 bases, and 23 bases lay between the germline ends. The CDR3 extends over 18 amino acids. Germline CDR1 DFQATT, CDR2 SNEGSKA (reference sequence). The CDR3 spells CSARRITSGPGPTDTQYF. The CDR3 DNA is TGCAGTGCTAGAAGGATAACTAGTGGCCCTGGTCCCACAGATACGCAGTATTTT.

The chain couples TRBV18 to TRBJ2-1, with D unclear. Germline loops: CDR1 KGHSH, CDR2 LQKENI. This CDR3 is 15 amino acids long. The ends were cut back, 0 bases at V and 5 bases at J, with 11 bases in the middle. The DNA of the CDR3 is TGTGCCAGCTCACCACCGGGATTACGACACAATGAGCAGTTCTTC. Its protein product is CASSPPGLRHNEQFF.

In its sample, this clonotype was seen a few times. V gene TRBV29-1 combines with J gene TRBJ2-2; 8 nucleotides match TRBD2. This CDR3 region has 13 residues. The germline V gene encodes CDR1 SQVTM and CDR2 ANQGSEA. With V trimmed by 7 bases and J by 6 bases, 7 bases remained unmatched. The CDR3 is CSAGLANAGELFF. DNA of the CDR3: TGCAGCGCCGGACTAGCTAACGCCGGGGAGCTGTTTTTT.

The chain is built from TRBV19 and TRBJ1-5, with unresolved D. Trimming stripped 5 bases from V and 8 bases from J, with 13 bases between. CDR3 length: 13 residues. Germline-derived CDR1 and CDR2 are LNHDA and SQIVND (reference sequence). CDR3: CASSYGLEEPQHF. CDR3 coding DNA: TGTGCCAGTAGTTACGGGCTCGAGGAGCCCCAGCATTTT.

The gene calls are TRBV27 and TRBJ2-7; a weak D match, TRBD1 (6 bases). This CDR3 comprises 16 residues. The V gene lost 0 bases and the J gene lost 5 bases, with 17 bases spanning the gap. In germline, CDR1 is MNHEY, CDR2 SMNVEV (reference sequence). The CDR3 bases are TGTGCCAGCAGTTTATCGACGGCAGGGGCGTCTGACGAGCAGTACTTC. Protein: CASSLSTAGASDEQYF.